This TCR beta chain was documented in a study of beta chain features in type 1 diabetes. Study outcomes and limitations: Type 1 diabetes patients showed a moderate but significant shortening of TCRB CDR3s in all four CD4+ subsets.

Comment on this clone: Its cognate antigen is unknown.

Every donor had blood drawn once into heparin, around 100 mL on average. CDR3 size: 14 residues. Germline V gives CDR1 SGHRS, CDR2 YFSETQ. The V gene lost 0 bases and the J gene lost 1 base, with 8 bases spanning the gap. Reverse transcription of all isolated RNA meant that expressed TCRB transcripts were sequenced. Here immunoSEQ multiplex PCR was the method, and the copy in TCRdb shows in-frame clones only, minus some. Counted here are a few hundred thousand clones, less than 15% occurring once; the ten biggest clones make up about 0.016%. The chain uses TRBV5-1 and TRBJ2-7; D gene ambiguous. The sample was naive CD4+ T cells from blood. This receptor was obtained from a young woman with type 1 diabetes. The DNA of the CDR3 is TGCGCCAGCAGCTTGGATTCTTTGTCCTACGAGCAGTACTTC. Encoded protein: CASSLDSLSYEQYF.